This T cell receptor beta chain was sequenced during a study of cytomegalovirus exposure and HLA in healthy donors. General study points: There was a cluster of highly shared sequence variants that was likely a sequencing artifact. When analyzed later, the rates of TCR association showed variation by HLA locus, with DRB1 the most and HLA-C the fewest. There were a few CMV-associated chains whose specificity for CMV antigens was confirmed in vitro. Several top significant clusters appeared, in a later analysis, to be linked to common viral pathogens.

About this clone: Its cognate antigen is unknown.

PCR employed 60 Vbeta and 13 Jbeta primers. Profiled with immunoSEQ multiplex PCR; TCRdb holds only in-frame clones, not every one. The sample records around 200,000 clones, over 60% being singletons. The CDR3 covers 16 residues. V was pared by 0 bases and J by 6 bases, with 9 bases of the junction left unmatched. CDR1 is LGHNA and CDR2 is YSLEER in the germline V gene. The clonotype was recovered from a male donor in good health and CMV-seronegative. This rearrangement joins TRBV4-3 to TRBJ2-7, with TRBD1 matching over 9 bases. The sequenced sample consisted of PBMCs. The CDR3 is CASSQDQGTGLGEQYF. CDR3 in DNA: TGCGCCAGCAGCCAAGATCAGGGGACAGGGCTCGGCGAGCAGTACTTC.